The 12 T cell receptor beta chains reported below all come from one sample, sequenced in a study of T cells in Graves' hyperthyroidism and ophthalmopathy. What was amplified from RNA transcripts were TCR beta CDR3 regions. The primer set for the first-round RT-PCR of the TCR CDR3 was HTBI. A single record per CDR3 protein comes from TCRdb applying MiXCR to the multiplex PCR reads. Altogether about 400,000 distinct CDR3 sequences are present, more than 15% being singletons, with the ten largest covering about 14%. Sequencing was carried out using blood. The receptor set was obtained from a young woman with Graves' hyperthyroidism.

This clonotype was found a few times. The V and J genes are TRBV5-1 and TRBJ1-5; possibly TRBD1 for D (6 bases). From germline, CDR1 is SGHRS and CDR2 YFSETQ. Trimming pared 0 bases from V and 6 bases from J, leaving 13 bases between. The CDR3 length is 15 residues. The CDR3 region has the DNA TGCGCCAGCAGCTTGGGGGGGCAAGGGGGTCAGCCCCAGCATTTT. As protein: CASSLGGQGGQPQHF.

This clonotype was seen only a few times. V gene TRBV19 combines with J gene TRBJ2-3; tentative D call: TRBD2 (6 bases). Germline V gives CDR1 LNHDA, CDR2 SQIVND (reference sequence). V was clipped by 5 bases and J by 3 bases, with 18 bases between them. The CDR3 sequence is 16 residues long. DNA of the CDR3: TGTGCCAGTAGTCCCATCTGGGGGGTGAGGACAGATACGCAGTATTTT. Protein: CASSPIWGVRTDTQYF.

Ten or more counts support this clonotype. The V gene is TRBV11-3, the J gene TRBJ2-3; 13 bases map to TRBD2. Germline CDR1 is SGHNT and CDR2 is YENEEA. The CDR3 runs to 17 residues. V lost 2 bases, J lost 4 bases, and 6 bases stayed unmatched. The CDR3 protein is CASSLRTSGSKSDTQYF. CDR3 nucleotide sequence: TGTGCCAGCAGCTTAAGGACTAGCGGGAGTAAATCAGATACGCAGTATTTT.

This clonotype has only a few counts. The junction shows a germline mismatch at one end, possibly a read error. The chain employs TRBV2 and TRBJ1-5, with D possibly matching TRBD1 (6 bases). This CDR3 is built from 14 residues. CDR1 is SNHLY and CDR2 is FYNNEI in the germline V gene. In nucleotides, the CDR3 is TGTGCCGGCAGTGATCGACAGGCGAGTCAGCCCCAGCATTTT. Its protein is CAGSDRQASQPQHF. The whole variable domain, remainder taken from reference TRBV2 and TRBJ1-5, is EPEVTQTPSHQVTQMGQEVILRCVPISNHLYFYWYRQILGQKVEFLVSFYNNEISEKSEIFDDQFSVERPDGSNFTLKIRSTKLEDSAMYFCAGSDRQASQPQHFGDGTRLSIL.

The table lists this clonotype with a few counts. The V gene is TRBV6-1, the J gene TRBJ2-7; 9 bases map to TRBD1. Germline assignment: CDR1 MNHNS and CDR2 SASEGT. This CDR3 contains 16 residues. The V and J ends lost 7 bases and 1 base, in that order; junction bases with no gene match: 11. CDR3 amino acids: CASINQGTGSSYEQYF. The CDR3 DNA reads as TGTGCCAGCATTAATCAAGGGACAGGGAGTTCCTACGAGCAGTACTTC.

This clonotype was detected a few times. The chain employs TRBV6-2 or TRBV6-3 and TRBJ2-2; D assignment may be TRBD1 or TRBD2 (5 bases each). The CDR3 loop spans 14 amino acids. Germline V CDR1 and CDR2: MNHEY, SVGEGT. Between the trimmed V and J ends, which lost 10 bases and 4 bases, there was a span of 16 bases. In DNA, the CDR3 is TGTGCCATGAGGGAGCAGGGCCCCACCGGGGAGCTGTTTTTT. Translation: CAMREQGPTGELFF.

Many counts were recorded for this clonotype. The rearrangement links TRBV24-1 to TRBJ2-7; D not certain. Germline CDR1 KGHDR, CDR2 SFDVKD. The CDR3 contains 11 residues. V lost 3 bases and J lost 3, with 2 bases in between. CDR3 residues: CATSDLYEQYF. The CDR3 nucleotides are TGTGCCACCAGTGATCTCTACGAGCAGTACTTC.

This clonotype occurred many times. This rearrangement joins TRBV6-2 or TRBV6-3 to TRBJ2-5; 11 bases match TRBD1. The CDR3 covers 15 residues. The germline V gene encodes CDR1 MNHEY and CDR2 SVGEGT. Germline trimming cut 6 bases from V and 6 bases from J; bases unmatched to any gene: 9. CDR3 loop: CASSDPGTGGKTQYF. DNA of the CDR3: TGTGCCAGCAGCGACCCCGGGACAGGGGGGAAGACCCAGTACTTC.

This clonotype has a count of ten or more. The rearrangement uses TRBV11-2 and TRBJ2-7; 9 nucleotides match TRBD1. The CDR3 loop spans 15 amino acids. V lost 6 bases, J lost 0 bases, and 6 bases stayed unmatched. Germline assignment: CDR1 SGHAT and CDR2 FQNNGV. The CDR3 coding sequence is TGTGCCAGCAGAACCGGGACAGGGTACTCCTACGAGCAGTACTTC. Protein: CASRTGTGYSYEQYF.

Points on this clonotype: A read error may account for a junction end that differs from germline. The rearrangement uses TRBV9 and TRBJ2-5, with 11 bases aligning to TRBD2. The CDR3 runs to 16 residues. In germline, CDR1 is SGDLS, CDR2 YYNGEE. Here the CDR3 DNA reads TGTGCCAGCAGTGAAGGGACTAGCGGACCCCAAGTGACCCAGTACTTC. Its protein product is CASSEGTSGPQVTQYF.

There are a few counts of this clonotype. The J gene is TRBJ1-2, the V gene TRBV7-3; D is undetermined. The CDR3 has 13 residues. V lost 2 bases and J lost 8, with 12 bases in between. Germline values: CDR1 SGHTA, CDR2 FQGTGA. The CDR3 loop reads CASSLVLASGYTF. CDR3 DNA: TGTGCCAGCAGCTTAGTCCTCGCGTCGGGCTACACCTTC. The full variable domain, with the rest looked up from reference TRBV7-3 and TRBJ1-2, is GAGVSQTPSNKVTEKGKYVELRCDPISGHTALYWYRQSLGQGPEFLIYFQGTGAADDSGLPNDRFFAVRPEGSVSTLKIQRTERGDSAVYLCASSLVLASGYTFGSGTRLTVV.

This clonotype was seen at least ten times. This chain links TRBV6-1 with TRBJ2-7, with 8 bases aligning to TRBD1. The CDR3 has 15 residues. The V and J ends lost 8 bases and 3 bases, in that order; junction bases with no gene match: 12. Germline V gives CDR1 MNHNS, CDR2 SASEGT. CDR3 sequence: CASSSWDRSYYEQYF. DNA of the CDR3: TGTGCCAGCTCAAGTTGGGACAGGTCCTACTACGAGCAGTACTTC.